A selection of T cell receptor beta chains follows, all from one sample in a study of human T cells and chemical hapten exposure. TCRdb reprocessed the RACE reads via MiXCR and lists one record per CDR3 protein. The data hold approximately 100,000 distinct CDR3 sequences, with roughly 12% observed a single time. Sample: whole blood, taken in connection with sensitization to the hapten diphenylcyclopropenone (DPC). These receptors were collected from a woman between 45 and 60 years old with alopecia areata. Some clones in this sample may be carry-over from other donors' samples. Each CDR3 is given with its conserved first and last residue. Fields, in order: clone size, J gene, V gene, D gene, CDR3 protein, CDR3 DNA. D genes are given only for firm matches. A row's size may be missing; if present it is once, few, many or a size class.

few | TRBJ2-7 | TRBV7-2 | TRBD1 | CASSLRGQGHSEQYF | TGTGCCAGCAGCTTACGTGGACAGGGTCATAGCGAGCAGTACTTC
many | TRBJ1-1 | TRBV14 | - | CASSEGRPHEAFF | TGTGCCAGCAGCGAGGGACGCCCTCATGAAGCTTTCTTT
few | TRBJ2-1 | TRBV7-2 | TRBD2 | CASRIAGANEQFF | TGTGCCAGCAGAATAGCGGGGGCTAATGAGCAGTTCTTC
- | TRBJ2-7 | TRBV27 | TRBD2 | CASSRRTSGIYEQYF | TGTGCCAGCAGCCGGCGGACTAGCGGGATCTACGAGCAGTACTTC
many | TRBJ2-5 | TRBV29-1 | - | CSVEPVGRTQYF | TGCAGCGTTGAGCCGGTGGGTAGGACCCAGTACTTC
few | TRBJ2-3 | TRBV5-1 | - | CASSLELLSTDTQYF | TGCGCCAGCAGCTTGGAACTTCTTTCCACAGATACGCAGTATTTT
many | TRBJ1-2 | TRBV5-1 | - | CASSLGGFEYGYTF | TGCGCCAGCAGCTTGGGCGGATTCGAGTATGGCTACACCTTC
many | TRBJ1-4 | TRBV5-4 | - | CASSQGPAATNEKLFF | TGTGCCAGCAGCCAGGGGCCAGCTGCAACTAATGAAAAACTGTTTTTT
few | TRBJ1-1 | TRBV7-2 | - | CASSLRPRPPFF | TGTGCCAGCAGCTTAAGGCCCCGGCCCCCCTTTTTT
many | TRBJ2-4 | TRBV12-3/TRBV12-4 | - | CASSLPPELAGVKNIQYF | TGTGCCAGCAGTCTACCACCGGAGCTGGCAGGGGTCAAAAACATTCAGTACTTC
few | TRBJ2-7 | TRBV12-3/TRBV12-4 | TRBD2 | CASRGSGGSYEQYF | TGTGCCAGCAGGGGATCCGGGGGGAGCTACGAGCAGTACTTC
- | TRBJ2-3 | TRBV20-1 | - | CSAGWSPDTQYF | TGCAGTGCTGGCTGGTCCCCAGATACGCAGTATTTT
few | TRBJ2-3 | TRBV3-1 | - | CASSQGVRRTDTQYF | TGTGCCAGCAGCCAGGGGGTCCGTCGTACAGATACGCAGTATTTT
- | TRBJ2-7 | TRBV20-1 | TRBD2 | CSAALAGPYEQYF | TGCAGTGCTGCCCTAGCGGGACCCTACGAGCAGTACTTC
- | TRBJ2-3 | TRBV7-2 | - | CASSFIGADTQYF | TGTGCCAGCAGCTTCATCGGAGCCGATACGCAGTATTTT
few | TRBJ2-1 | TRBV18 | - | CASSPGLASYNEQFF | TGTGCCAGCTCACCGGGACTCGCGTCCTACAATGAGCAGTTCTTC
few | TRBJ2-7 | TRBV4-1 | - | CASSQDDTRQGAYEQYF | TGCGCCAGCAGCCAAGATGATACGCGGCAGGGAGCCTACGAGCAGTACTTC
many | TRBJ2-4 | TRBV2 | TRBD1 | CASSERTGGQNIQYF | TGTGCCAGCAGTGAAAGAACAGGGGGCCAAAACATTCAGTACTTC
- | TRBJ1-6 | TRBV7-6 | - | CASSLDISANSPLYF | TGTGCCAGCAGCCTCGACATCTCGGCTAATTCACCCCTCTACTTT
few | TRBJ1-2 | TRBV19 | - | CASSPGFTHGYTF | TGTGCCAGTAGCCCAGGGTTCACCCATGGCTACACCTTC
few | TRBJ2-1 | TRBV28 | - | CASLSGRSYNEQFF | TGTGCCAGCCTGAGCGGACGCTCCTACAATGAGCAGTTCTTC
many | TRBJ2-3 | TRBV4-3 | - | CASSPESWADTQYF | TGCGCCAGCAGCCCGGAATCATGGGCAGATACGCAGTATTTT
- | TRBJ2-2 | TRBV3-1 | - | CASSLGTYTGELFF | TGTGCCAGCAGCCTCGGGACTTACACCGGGGAGCTGTTTTTT
few | TRBJ2-5 | TRBV12-3/TRBV12-4 | TRBD2 | CASRTSGSQETQYF | TGTGCCAGCAGAACTAGCGGGAGCCAAGAGACCCAGTACTTC
- | TRBJ2-2 | TRBV7-6 | TRBD1 | CASSSGQGGTGELFF | TGTGCCAGCAGCTCCGGACAGGGAGGCACCGGGGAGCTGTTTTTT
few | TRBJ2-7 | TRBV4-1 | TRBD1 | CTSSHQGQTSYEQYF | TGCACCAGCAGCCACCAGGGACAGACCTCCTACGAGCAGTACTTC
many | TRBJ2-1 | TRBV3-1 | - | CASSQVGGTTRNEQFF | TGTGCCAGCAGCCAAGTAGGCGGGACGACGCGCAATGAGCAGTTCTTC
- | TRBJ2-3 | TRBV7-9 | TRBD2 | CASSLAESGGIADTQYF | TGTGCCAGCAGCTTAGCTGAGAGCGGGGGAATAGCAGATACGCAGTATTTT
- | TRBJ1-2 | TRBV12-3/TRBV12-4 | - | CASSFPGTYGYTF | TGTGCCAGCAGTTTCCCCGGAACCTATGGCTACACCTTC
many | TRBJ2-3 | TRBV29-1 | TRBD2 | CSVRGGRTDTQYF | TGCAGCGTCCGCGGGGGGCGCACAGATACGCAGTATTTT
few | TRBJ2-1 | TRBV11-3 | - | CASSPPGAGEKGSRYNEQFF | TGTGCCAGCAGCCCCCCGGGGGCGGGAGAAAAGGGCAGTCGCTACAATGAGCAGTTCTTC
- | TRBJ2-1 | TRBV20-1 | - | CSATTGPPYNEQFF | TGCAGTGCTACCACAGGGCCCCCCTACAATGAGCAGTTCTTC
- | TRBJ1-1 | TRBV6-2/TRBV6-3 | TRBD1 | CASSLRQGTNTEAFF | TGTGCCAGCAGTTTAAGACAGGGAACGAACACTGAAGCTTTCTTT
- | TRBJ2-7 | TRBV6-5 | - | CASCHLLEQYF | TGTGCCAGCTGTCATCTGTTGGAGCAGTACTTC
- | TRBJ2-1 | TRBV7-6 | - | CASSPAFVPSGPYNEQFF | TGTGCCAGCAGCCCCGCCTTCGTCCCCAGCGGCCCCTACAATGAGCAGTTCTTC
few | TRBJ1-4 | TRBV29-1 | - | CSVAKGREKLFF | TGCAGCGTTGCTAAGGGGCGTGAAAAACTGTTTTTT
- | TRBJ1-1 | TRBV29-1 | - | CSVSEGITEAFF | TGCAGCGTTTCAGAGGGGATCACTGAAGCTTTCTTT
- | TRBJ1-1 | TRBV18 | TRBD1 | CASSPQGARTEAFF | TGTGCCAGCTCACCACAGGGGGCGCGCACTGAAGCTTTCTTT
few | TRBJ1-6 | TRBV6-2/TRBV6-3 | - | CASSYISGVGSPLHF | TGTGCCAGCAGTTACATCTCAGGGGTCGGCTCACCCCTCCACTTT
few | TRBJ2-7 | TRBV3-1 | - | CASSQARDEQYF | TGTGCCAGCAGCCAAGCGCGGGACGAGCAGTACTTC
- | TRBJ1-1 | TRBV5-1 | - | CASSLERSMNTEAFF | TGCGCCAGCAGCTTGGAAAGAAGCATGAACACTGAAGCTTTCTTT
few | TRBJ2-7 | TRBV6-5 | TRBD2 | CASSYSPGGPYEQYF | TGTGCCAGCAGTTACTCGCCGGGAGGGCCGTACGAGCAGTACTTC
- | TRBJ2-3 | TRBV28 | - | CASSKPLRTDTQYF | TGTGCCAGCAGCAAACCCTTGCGAACAGATACGCAGTATTTT
many | TRBJ2-3 | TRBV20-1 | TRBD1 | CSASGQSTDTQYF | TGCAGTGCGTCGGGACAGAGCACAGATACGCAGTATTTT
few | TRBJ2-1 | TRBV11-3 | TRBD2 | CASSFGGREYNEQFF | TGTGCCAGCAGCTTCGGCGGGAGAGAGTACAATGAGCAGTTCTTC
few | TRBJ2-6 | TRBV9 | TRBD1 | CASSVRRQGGAGANVLTF | TGTGCCAGCAGCGTACGAAGACAGGGCGGTGCTGGGGCCAACGTCCTGACTTTC
few | TRBJ2-2 | TRBV12-3/TRBV12-4 | - | CATTGGRESGELFF | TGTGCCACCACGGGGGGCAGGGAGAGCGGGGAGCTGTTTTTT
- | TRBJ1-5 | TRBV6-6 | - | CASMPGFRGHQPQHF | TGTGCCAGCATGCCGGGATTCAGGGGACATCAGCCCCAGCATTTT
many | TRBJ1-2 | TRBV3-1 | - | CASSQALGRDYGYTF | TGTGCCAGCAGCCAAGCGCTCGGCAGGGATTATGGCTACACCTTC
once | TRBJ1-1 | TRBV5-1 | TRBD1 | CASSPDGQDPAFF | TGCGCCAGCAGCCCCGACGGACAGGACCCAGCTTTCTTT
few | TRBJ2-1 | TRBV4-1 | TRBD2 | CASSQHGGAYNEQFF | TGCGCCAGCAGCCAGCACGGGGGGGCCTACAATGAGCAGTTCTTC